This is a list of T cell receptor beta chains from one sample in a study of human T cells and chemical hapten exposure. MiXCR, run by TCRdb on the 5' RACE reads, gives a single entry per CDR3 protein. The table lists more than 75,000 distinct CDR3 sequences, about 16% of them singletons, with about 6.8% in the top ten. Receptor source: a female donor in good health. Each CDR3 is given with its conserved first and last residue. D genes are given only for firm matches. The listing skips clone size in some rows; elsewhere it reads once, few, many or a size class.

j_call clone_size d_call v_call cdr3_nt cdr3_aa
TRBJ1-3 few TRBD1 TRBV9 TGTGCCAGCAGCCGGGACAGGGGAAACACCATATATTTT CASSRDRGNTIYF
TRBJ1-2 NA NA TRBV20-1 TGCAGTGCCTTCTCCCCCCAAACCTATGGCTACACCTTC CSAFSPQTYGYTF
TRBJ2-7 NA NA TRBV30 TGTGCCTGGAGTGTACGGCAAGTCTTCTACGAGCAGTACTTC CAWSVRQVFYEQYF
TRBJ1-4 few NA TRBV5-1 TGCGCCAGCAGCTTGAGTCCGTTTGGGGCGAATGAAAAACTGTTTTTT CASSLSPFGANEKLFF
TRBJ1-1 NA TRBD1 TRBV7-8 TGTGCCAGCAGCTTAACAGGGGGCGCGGGGACTGAAGCTTTCTTT CASSLTGGAGTEAFF
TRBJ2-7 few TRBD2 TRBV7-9 TGTGCCAGCAGCTTCAGGGCGGGAGGGGACAGCTCCTACGAGCAGTACTTC CASSFRAGGDSSYEQYF
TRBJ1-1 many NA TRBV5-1 TGCGCCAGCAGCGCCGGGACAATTAACACTGAAGCTTTCTTT CASSAGTINTEAFF
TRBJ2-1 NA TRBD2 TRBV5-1 TGCGCCAGCAGCTCCGGACTAGCGGCATCCTACAATGAGCAGTTCTTC CASSSGLAASYNEQFF
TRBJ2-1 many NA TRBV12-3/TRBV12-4 TGTGCCAGCAGTCCGAGCGGTCTCAAAAAGCAGTTCTTC CASSPSGLKKQFF
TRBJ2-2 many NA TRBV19 TGTGCCAGTACCCCACCCAGGGAAACCGGGGAGCTGTTTTTT CASTPPRETGELFF
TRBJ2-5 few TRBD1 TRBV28 TGTGCCAGCAGTAAGGGACAGCAAGAGACCCAGTACTTC CASSKGQQETQYF